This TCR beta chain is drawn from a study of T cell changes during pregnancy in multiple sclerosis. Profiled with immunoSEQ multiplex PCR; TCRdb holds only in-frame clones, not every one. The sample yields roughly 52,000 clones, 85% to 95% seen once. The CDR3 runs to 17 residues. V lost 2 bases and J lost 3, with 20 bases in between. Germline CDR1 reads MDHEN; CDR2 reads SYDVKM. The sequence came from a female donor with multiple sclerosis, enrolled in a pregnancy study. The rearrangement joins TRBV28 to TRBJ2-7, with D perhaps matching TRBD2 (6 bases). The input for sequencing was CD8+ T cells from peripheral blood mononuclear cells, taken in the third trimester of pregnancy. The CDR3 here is CASSLNGLAETFYEQYF. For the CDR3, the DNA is TGTGCCAGCAGTTTAAACGGGTTAGCGGAGACATTCTACGAGCAGTACTTC.